This TCR beta chain was profiled in a study of blood T cell repertoires in COVID-19. Overall study context: The samples span acute and convalescent COVID-19 from the United States, Italy and Spain.

Trimming left V 1 base short and J 2 bases short, with 7 bases between. The CDR3 is 14 amino acids. From germline, CDR1 is KGHDR and CDR2 SFDVKD. Clones were read by immunoSEQ multiplex PCR, and TCRdb kept only the in-frame ones, dropping some. Of roughly 79,000 clones in the sample, around 90% were seen once. The chain joins TRBV24-1 to TRBJ1-2; D is ambiguous. Sequencing input: peripheral blood. The sequence derives from a man over 45 with active COVID-19. CDR3 sequence (DNA): TGTGCCACCAGTGATTTTGGAGGGAACTATGGCTACACCTTC. Translated: CATSDFGGNYGYTF.